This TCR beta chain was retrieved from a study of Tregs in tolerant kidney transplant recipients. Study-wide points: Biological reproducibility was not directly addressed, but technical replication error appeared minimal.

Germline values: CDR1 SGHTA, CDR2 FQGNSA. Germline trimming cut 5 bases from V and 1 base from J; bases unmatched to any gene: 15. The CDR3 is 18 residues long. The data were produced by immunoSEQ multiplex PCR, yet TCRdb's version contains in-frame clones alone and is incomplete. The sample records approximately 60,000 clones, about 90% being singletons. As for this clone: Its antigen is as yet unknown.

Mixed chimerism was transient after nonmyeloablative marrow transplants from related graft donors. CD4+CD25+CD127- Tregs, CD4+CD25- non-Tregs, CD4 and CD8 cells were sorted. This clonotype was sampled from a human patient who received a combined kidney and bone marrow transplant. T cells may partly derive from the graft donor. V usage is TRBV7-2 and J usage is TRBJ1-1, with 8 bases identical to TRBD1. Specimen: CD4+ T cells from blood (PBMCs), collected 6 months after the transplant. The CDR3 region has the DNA TGTGCCAGCAGCGTACATTTGGTGCAGGGGGCGAGGAACACTGAAGCTTTCTTT. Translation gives CASSVHLVQGARNTEAFF.